A single sample is the source of the 12 T cell receptor beta chains below, sequenced in a study of T cell changes during pregnancy in multiple sclerosis. Libraries were prepared by immunoSEQ multiplex PCR; TCRdb keeps only in-frame clonotypes and omits some of them. The profile shows roughly 69,000 clones, 92% of them singletons. The sample here was peripheral blood, taken after pregnancy. These receptors were taken from a female donor with multiple sclerosis, enrolled in a pregnancy study.

The rearrangement uses TRBV28 and TRBJ1-1, with TRBD1 identical over 9 bases. Unmatched junction bases numbered 8, after V lost 3 bases and J lost 0 bases. The CDR3 has 17 amino acids. Germline V gives CDR1 MDHEN, CDR2 SYDVKM. CDR3 bases: TGTGCCAGCAGTTTCCCAAGACAGGGGGTCATGAACACTGAAGCTTTCTTT. It encodes CASSFPRQGVMNTEAFF.

The chain joins TRBV19 to TRBJ1-4; 7 nucleotides align to TRBD1. V lost 6 bases to trimming and J lost 10 bases; unmatched junction nucleotides: 14. The CDR3 is 15 amino acids. Germline-derived CDR1 and CDR2 are LNHDA and SQIVND (reference sequence). The DNA of the CDR3 is TGTGCCAGTAGGGATAAACAGGGGAAAAGAGGAAAACTGTTTTTT. Amino acids: CASRDKQGKRGKLFF.

The chain links TRBV28 to TRBJ2-1; maybe TRBD2 (5 bases). V was clipped by 5 bases and J by 3 bases, with 17 bases between them. The germline gives CDR1 MDHEN, CDR2 SYDVKM. The CDR3 runs to 16 residues. CDR3 DNA sequence: TGTGCCAGCAGTCCCGGGATCACTTTAGTCTACAATGAGCAGTTCTTC. This sequence encodes CASSPGITLVYNEQFF.

The V and J genes are TRBV9 and TRBJ2-2; D not resolved. Germline values: CDR1 SGDLS, CDR2 YYNGEE. CDR3 length: 14 amino acids. The V and J ends lost 1 base and 4 bases respectively, with 8 bases between them. DNA of the CDR3: TGTGCCAGCAGCGTAAGCCCCATCACCGGGGAGCTGTTTTTT. Translated, it gives CASSVSPITGELFF.

The V gene is TRBV7-2, the J gene TRBJ2-1, with 14 nucleotides matching TRBD2. The CDR3 extends over 16 amino acids. The germline V gene has CDR1 SGHTA and CDR2 FQGNSA. Trimming took 5 bases from V and 10 from J; bases not matched to a gene: 10. The CDR3 sequence: CASSGLGLAGVYEQFF. Here the CDR3 DNA reads TGTGCCAGCAGCGGACTGGGACTAGCGGGAGTCTACGAGCAGTTCTTC.

The J gene is TRBJ2-3, the V gene TRBV5-1; possibly TRBD1 for D (5 bases). The CDR3 contains 14 residues. Germline-derived CDR1 and CDR2 are SGHRS and YFSETQ. Trimming stripped 4 bases from V and 2 bases from J, with 11 bases between. CDR3 coding DNA: TGCGCCAGCAGCCAAATGACAGACACAGATACGCAGTATTTT. This codes for CASSQMTDTDTQYF.

This clone occurred a few times. The CDR3 sequence: CATSRVLRGTEAFF. The CDR3, as DNA: TGTGCCACCAGCAGAGTCCTGCGGGGCACTGAAGCTTTCTTT. The chain uses TRBV15 and TRBJ1-1; D is ambiguous. Trimming took off 1 base at V and 4 bases at J, with 10 bases between the two ends. Germline V gene lookup returns CDR1 LNHNV and CDR2 YYDKDF (reference sequence). This CDR3 is built from 14 residues.

The chain joins TRBV30 to TRBJ2-1; no reliable D call. The germline V gene has CDR1 GTSNPN and CDR2 SVGIG (reference sequence). Trimming pared 1 base from V and 4 bases from J, leaving 8 bases between. CDR3 length: 13 residues. CDR3 in amino acids: CAWSAAIYNEQFF. CDR3 nucleotide sequence: TGTGCCTGGAGTGCTGCTATTTACAATGAGCAGTTCTTC.

This chain connects TRBV5-4 to TRBJ2-7, with TRBD2 matching 7 bases. V shed 0 bases, J shed 5 bases, and the junction held 2 bases outside the gene matches. Germline CDR1 reads SGHNT; CDR2 reads YYREEE (reference sequence). This CDR3 is built from 13 residues. CDR3 residues: CASSLGGSDEQYF. CDR3 bases: TGTGCCAGCAGCTTGGGCGGGAGCGACGAGCAGTACTTC.

V usage is TRBV10-1 and J usage is TRBJ1-2; D remains unclear. Trimming cost V 0 bases and J 1 base, with 3 bases left between them. CDR1 WNHNN and CDR2 SYGVQD come from the germline V gene (reference sequence). This CDR3 has 13 residues. CDR3 in amino acids: CASSESSNYGYTF. The CDR3 DNA sequence: TGCGCCAGCAGTGAGTCGAGTAACTATGGCTACACCTTC.

The chain employs TRBV7-9 and TRBJ1-4; D is perhaps TRBD1 (6 bases). CDR3 length: 16 residues. Trimming left V 6 bases short and J 0 bases short, with 14 bases between. Germline values: CDR1 SEHNR, CDR2 FQNEAQ (reference sequence). Here the CDR3 DNA reads TGTGCCAGCAGTCTTGGGACATATGCAACTAATGAAAAACTGTTTTTT. This encodes CASSLGTYATNEKLFF.

V usage is TRBV28 and J usage is TRBJ1-1; 9 bases line up with TRBD1. Trimming removed 4 bases from V and 1 base from J; junction bases left unmatched: 1. Germline V gene data show CDR1 as MDHEN and CDR2 as SYDVKM. This CDR3 is 14 amino acids long. The DNA of the CDR3 is TGTGCCAGCAGTTGGGGACAGGGGAACACTGAAGCTTTCTTT. It codes for CASSWGQGNTEAFF. The variable domain in full, completed from reference TRBV28 and TRBJ1-1, reads DVKVTQSSRYLVKRTGEKVFLECVQDMDHENMFWYRQDPGLGLRLIYFSYDVKMKEKGDIPEGYSVSREKKERFSLILESASTNQTSMYLCASSWGQGNTEAFFGQGTRLTVV.